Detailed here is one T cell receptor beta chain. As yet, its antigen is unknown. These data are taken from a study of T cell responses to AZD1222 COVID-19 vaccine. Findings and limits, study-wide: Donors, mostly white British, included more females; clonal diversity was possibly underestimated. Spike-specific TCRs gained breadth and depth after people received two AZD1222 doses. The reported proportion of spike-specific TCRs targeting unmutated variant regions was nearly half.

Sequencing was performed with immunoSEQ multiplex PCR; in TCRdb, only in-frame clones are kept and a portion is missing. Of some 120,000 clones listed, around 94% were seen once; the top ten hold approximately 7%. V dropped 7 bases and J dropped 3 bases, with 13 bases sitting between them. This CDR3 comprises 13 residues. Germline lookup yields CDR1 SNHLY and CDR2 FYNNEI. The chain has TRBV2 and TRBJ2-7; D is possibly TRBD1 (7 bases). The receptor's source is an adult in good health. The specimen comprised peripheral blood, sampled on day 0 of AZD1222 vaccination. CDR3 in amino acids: CASTQGGSYEQYF. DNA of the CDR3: TGTGCCAGCACCCAGGGGGGCAGCTACGAGCAGTACTTC.